The entry below describes one T cell receptor beta chain. The sample is drawn from a study of control samples from healthy donors and cancer patients. Produced via immunoSEQ multiplex PCR; TCRdb's table is partial and in-frame only. In the table there are about 80,000 clones, about 89% of which are singletons. Germline V gene sequence: CDR1 SGHRS, CDR2 YFSETQ. The CDR3 extends over 14 amino acids. V lost 5 bases, J lost 3 bases, and 13 bases lay in between. The chain recombines TRBV5-1 with TRBJ2-3; tentatively, D is TRBD1 (5 bases). Sequencing was carried out using blood. The sequence was obtained from a woman aged 55 to 70 in good health. The CDR3 region is CASRVAQETDTQYF. In DNA, the CDR3 is TGCGCCAGCAGAGTGGCACAGGAGACAGATACGCAGTATTTT.